These 6 T cell receptor beta chains were all obtained from the same sample, sequenced in a study of blood T cell repertoires in COVID-19 (dated by TCRdb to 2020 to 2021). The library relied on the immunoSEQ multiplex PCR assay. Here the immuneACCESS table is served through TCRdb, limited to in-frame sequences with V and J called. Missing clones are a known gap in these copies; in checked studies unresolved V genes cover under half, and the rest lacks a known reason. Across this sample there are about 340,000 clones, with around 83% seen only once. The top ten constitute roughly 3% of the sample. Sequencing input: peripheral blood. The receptors were gathered from a man aged 25-45 years with active or convalescent COVID-19.

This clone was observed a handful of times. Written as DNA, the CDR3 is TGTGCCAGCAACCTACAGGGAGTCGGCACTGAAGCTTTCTTT. It yields the protein CASNLQGVGTEAFF. The chain recombines TRBV2 with TRBJ1-1; a weak D match, TRBD1 (6 bases). V shed 7 bases and J shed 4 bases, with 16 bases lying between them. The germline gives CDR1 SNHLY, CDR2 FYNNEI. The CDR3 extends over 14 amino acids.

This clone has just one count. The gene calls are TRBV6-4 and TRBJ2-1; 11 nucleotides align to TRBD1. CDR3 length equals 15 residues. Per germline, CDR1 MRHNA and CDR2 SNTAGT. The trim removed 5 bases at V and 8 bases at J, leaving 8 bases unmatched. The CDR3 region is CASSFGTGGWDEQFF. CDR3 nucleotide sequence: TGTGCCAGCAGTTTTGGGACAGGGGGTTGGGATGAGCAGTTCTTC.

The chain employs TRBV24-1 and TRBJ2-7; 7 bases map to TRBD1. The CDR3 is 15 residues long. The junction had 6 bases not matched to a gene; V was cut back by 5 bases and J by 0 bases. The germline V gene encodes CDR1 KGHDR and CDR2 SFDVKD. The DNA for the CDR3 is TGTGCCACCAGTGTGTCGGGGACAGACTCCTACGAGCAGTACTTC. Translated: CATSVSGTDSYEQYF.

This chain uses TRBV29-1 with TRBJ2-1, with 7 bases that match TRBD1. The V and J ends lost 0 bases and 6 bases, in that order; junction bases with no gene match: 5. The CDR3 length is 14 residues. In germline, CDR1 is SQVTM, CDR2 ANQGSEA. CDR3 protein: CSVEERGLINEQFF. Written as DNA, the CDR3 is TGCAGCGTTGAAGAAAGGGGGCTAATCAATGAGCAGTTCTTC.

In its sample, this clone was seen a few times. The chain employs TRBV6-5 and TRBJ1-1; a possible D gene is TRBD1 (5 bases). Germline CDR1 MNHEY, CDR2 SVGAGI. Trimming removed 7 bases from V and 8 bases from J, with 11 bases in between. The CDR3 is 11 residues long. The CDR3 reads CASTPGGEAFF. CDR3 nucleotide sequence: TGTGCCAGCACCCCCGGGGGGGAAGCTTTCTTT.

This chain connects TRBV3-1 (or the pseudogene TRBV3-2) to TRBJ2-2, with D possibly being TRBD1 (5 bases). V lost 3 bases to trimming and J lost 0 bases, with 5 bases between them. Germline CDR1 reads LGHDT; CDR2 reads YNNKEL (reference sequence). CDR3 length equals 14 residues. The CDR3 nucleotides read TGTGCCAGCAGCCAGGGGCCGAACACCGGGGAGCTGTTTTTT. Encoded protein: CASSQGPNTGELFF.